This T cell receptor (beta chain) was documented in a study of CD8 T cells in ankylosing spondylitis. Findings of the study overall: Disease-linked clones reportedly concentrated significantly in matched ankylosing spondylitis synovial fluid. A TCR beta motif made of about eight highly homologous variants seemed typical of ankylosing spondylitis blood.

Making use of molecular barcodes, quantitative 5'-RACE generated TCR beta libraries. From the 5' RACE reads, TCRdb called clonotypes with MiXCR, one entry per CDR3 protein. The profile shows hundreds of thousands of distinct CDR3 sequences, 9.5% to 15% of them singletons. The V gene lost 7 bases and the J gene lost 1 base, with 22 bases spanning the gap. The CDR3 is made up of 17 amino acids. CDR1 WSHSY and CDR2 SAAADI come from the germline V gene. Comment on this clonotype: Its antigen remains unknown.

Material for sequencing was blood, either unsorted or a sorted T cell fraction (not recorded which). The receptor's source is a male donor with ankylosing spondylitis. The gene calls are TRBV10-2 and TRBJ1-1, with a possible D match to TRBD1 (5 bases). For the CDR3, the DNA is TGCGCCAGCATCCGGGGCCAGGATAGAATACGGAACACTGAAGCTTTCTTT. Its protein product is CASIRGQDRIRNTEAFF.